The sequence of this TCR beta chain was determined in a study of low-dose radiotherapy and immunotherapy resistance in tumors (dated by TCRdb to between 2021 and 2022). At the level of the whole study: In Cohort 1, 0.5 Gy per fraction was delivered every 2 weeks, and a total PTV dose of 6.5 Gy was prescribed. In Cohort 2, 1 Gy per fraction was delivered every two weeks, for a total of 13 Gy over 26 weeks. Eight patients were included in the translational analysis: three from the first dose cohort and the first five from the second dose cohort. Intravenous cyclophosphamide at 200 mg/m2 was administered every two weeks, one day ahead of each radiation and immunotherapy administration. Starting on cycle 1 day 1, patients took 300 mg of aspirin by mouth once a day for four cycles. The trial did not randomize participants into treatment groups. Nivolumab was administered intravenously as a 240 mg flat dose every two weeks, and ipilimumab was administered intravenously at 1 mg/kg every six weeks.

Read against the paper, the sample's time point label means: after trial treatment. Sample treatment or condition, as interpreted from the label and publication: LDRT plus nivolumab, ipilimumab, low-dose cyclophosphamide and aspirin (RACIN trial). The donors took part in RACIN, a single-arm, phase I, dose-escalation trial that combined nivolumab, ipilimumab, aspirin, low-dose cyclophosphamide and low-dose radiotherapy. Patients with advanced, TIL-negative solid tumors were considered eligible. TCRdb shows the sequencer as Illumina HiSeq 2500. First-strand cDNA was synthesized with Superscript III and a set of TRAV- and TRBV-specific primers, covering both TCRalpha and TCRbeta chains. TCRs were amplified with Phusion for approximately 21 PCR cycles, with a constant-region primer paired with the adapter attached to the V primers. The isolated mRNA was amplified using the MessageAmp II aRNA Amplification Kit, with in vitro transcription performed for around 16 hours at 37 degrees C. mRNA for TCR sequencing was isolated with the Dynabeads mRNA DIRECT Purification Kit. Indexed Illumina adapters were added in a second approximately 26-cycle Phusion PCR, and the resulting products were purified with AMPure XP beads. The authors' analysis ran thus. Using custom Perl scripts, TCR sequences encoding the same protein were pooled, out-of-frame sequences were removed, and the abundance of each clonotype was computed. The analysis excluded TCR sequences that were supported by just one read. Shannon entropy, Gini index, clonality, richness, and the frequency of TCRs shared between repertoires were included as repertoire metrics. TCRdb applied fastp at Q25 and MiXCR to the public reads, then kept only in-frame beta chains. One record per CDR3 amino acid sequence lists the most common genes and DNA. These V and J calls rely on TCRdb rather than the paper's analysis. This sample holds nearly 60,000 distinct CDR3 sequences; 20% to 25% were observed only once. The ten biggest clones cover 6.5% to 7% of the sample.

This clonotype registers as medium-sized (0.01 to 0.1%) within its sample. Its antigen is currently not known. The input lacks base qualities; no much larger clone sits a single base away. V gives up 3 bases and J gives up 4 bases, and the segment between their germline ends measures 18 bases. The CDR3 covers 16 residues, taking in both the cysteine and the phenylalanine. Only the CDR3 DNA stays, 48 bases, in frame from base 1. Source: PBMCs, taken after low-dose radiotherapy plus immunotherapy. The sequence was obtained from a male donor with prostate cancer. The sequence links TRBV12-3 or TRBV12-4 to TRBJ1-2; the D gene is possibly TRBD1, with 6 bases matching. The CDR3 here reads CASSFSGAPGGYGYTF. The DNA reads as follows: TGTGCCAGCAGTTTCTCAGGGGCGCCCGGTGGCTATGGCTACACCTTC.